This TCR beta chain originates from a study of T cell responses to AZD1222 COVID-19 vaccine. In germline, CDR1 is LNHDA, CDR2 SQIVND (reference sequence). The CDR3 contains 16 residues. V was pared by 5 bases and J by 0 bases, with 7 bases of the junction left unmatched. In its sample, this clone was seen a few times. What it recognizes is unknown. Study-wide findings and caveats: Nearly half of spike-specific TCRs reportedly target unmutated variant regions.

Assay used: immunoSEQ multiplex PCR; TCRdb lists only in-frame clones, some missing. The table has approximately 100,000 clones, about 90% seen once; the top ten hold roughly a tenth. The J gene is TRBJ2-3, the V gene TRBV19; TRBD2 matches 8 bases. The sequenced sample was peripheral blood, obtained 28 days after the second AZD1222 dose. The TCR comes from an adult who received the AZD1222 COVID-19 vaccine. The CDR3 sequence: CASSPMTGGSTDTQYF. DNA of the CDR3: TGTGCCAGTAGTCCGATGACGGGAGGGAGCACAGATACGCAGTATTTT.